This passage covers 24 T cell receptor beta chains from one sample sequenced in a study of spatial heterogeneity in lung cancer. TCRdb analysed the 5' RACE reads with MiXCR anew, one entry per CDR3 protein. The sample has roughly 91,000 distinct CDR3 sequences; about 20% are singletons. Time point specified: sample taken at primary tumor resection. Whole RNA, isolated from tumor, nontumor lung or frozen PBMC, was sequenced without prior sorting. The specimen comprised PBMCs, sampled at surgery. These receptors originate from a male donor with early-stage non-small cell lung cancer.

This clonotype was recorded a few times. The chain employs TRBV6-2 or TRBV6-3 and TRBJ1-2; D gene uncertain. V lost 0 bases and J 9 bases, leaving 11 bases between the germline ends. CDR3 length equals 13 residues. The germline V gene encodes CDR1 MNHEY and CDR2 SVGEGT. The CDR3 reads CASSYSSGASYTF. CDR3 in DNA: TGTGCCAGCAGTTACTCTTCGGGCGCCAGCTACACCTTC.

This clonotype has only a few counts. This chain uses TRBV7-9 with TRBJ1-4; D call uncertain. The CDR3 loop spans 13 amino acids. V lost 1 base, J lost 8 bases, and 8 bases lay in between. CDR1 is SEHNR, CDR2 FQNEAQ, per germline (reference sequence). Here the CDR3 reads CASSLGEGEKLFF. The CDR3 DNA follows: TGTGCCAGCAGCTTAGGAGAGGGCGAAAAACTGTTTTTT.

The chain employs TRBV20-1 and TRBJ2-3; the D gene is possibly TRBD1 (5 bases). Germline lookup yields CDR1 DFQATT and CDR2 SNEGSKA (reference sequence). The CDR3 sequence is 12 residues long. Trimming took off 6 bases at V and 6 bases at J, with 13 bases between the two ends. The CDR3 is CSAGPPGDTQYF. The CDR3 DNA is TGCAGTGCCGGACCCCCAGGGGATACGCAGTATTTT.

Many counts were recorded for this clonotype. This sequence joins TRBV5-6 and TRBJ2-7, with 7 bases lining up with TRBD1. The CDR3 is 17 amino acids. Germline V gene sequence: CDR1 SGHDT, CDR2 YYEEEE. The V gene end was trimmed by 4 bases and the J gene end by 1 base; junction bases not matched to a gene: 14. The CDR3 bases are TGTGCCAGCAGCAAAGGGGGCCAGGGGAGACTTTCCTACGAGCAGTACTTC. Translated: CASSKGGQGRLSYEQYF.

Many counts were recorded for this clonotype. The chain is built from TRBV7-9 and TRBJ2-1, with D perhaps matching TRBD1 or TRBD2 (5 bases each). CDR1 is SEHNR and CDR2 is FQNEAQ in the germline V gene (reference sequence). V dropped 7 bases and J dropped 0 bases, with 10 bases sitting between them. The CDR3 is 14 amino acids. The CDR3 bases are TGTGCCAGCATACTGGGGGACTCCTACAATGAGCAGTTCTTC. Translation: CASILGDSYNEQFF.

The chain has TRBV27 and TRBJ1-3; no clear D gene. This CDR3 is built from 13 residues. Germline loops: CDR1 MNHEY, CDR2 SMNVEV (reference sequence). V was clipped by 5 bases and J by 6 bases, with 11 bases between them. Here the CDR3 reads CASSPDPANTIYF. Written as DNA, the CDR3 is TGTGCCAGCAGTCCAGACCCCGCAAACACCATATATTTT.

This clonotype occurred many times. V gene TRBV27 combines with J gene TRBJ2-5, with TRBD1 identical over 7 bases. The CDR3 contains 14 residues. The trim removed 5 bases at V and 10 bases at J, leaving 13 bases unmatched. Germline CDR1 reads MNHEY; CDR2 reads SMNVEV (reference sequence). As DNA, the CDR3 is TGTGCCAGCAGTCCTGACAGGGTGAGAGACGGCCAGTACTTC. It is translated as CASSPDRVRDGQYF.

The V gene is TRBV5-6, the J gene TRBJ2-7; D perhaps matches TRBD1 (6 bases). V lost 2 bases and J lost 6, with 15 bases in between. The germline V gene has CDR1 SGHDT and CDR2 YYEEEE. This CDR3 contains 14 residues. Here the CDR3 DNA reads TGTGCCAGCAGCTTAGATTTTGGGGGCCTCGAGCAGTACTTC. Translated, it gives CASSLDFGGLEQYF.

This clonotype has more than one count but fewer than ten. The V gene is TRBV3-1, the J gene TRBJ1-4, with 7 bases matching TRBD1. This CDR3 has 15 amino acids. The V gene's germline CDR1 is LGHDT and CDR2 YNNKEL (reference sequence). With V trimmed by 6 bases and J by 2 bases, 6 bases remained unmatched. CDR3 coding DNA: TGTGCCAGCAGATTCACAGGGGCGACTAATGAAAAACTGTTTTTT. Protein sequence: CASRFTGATNEKLFF.

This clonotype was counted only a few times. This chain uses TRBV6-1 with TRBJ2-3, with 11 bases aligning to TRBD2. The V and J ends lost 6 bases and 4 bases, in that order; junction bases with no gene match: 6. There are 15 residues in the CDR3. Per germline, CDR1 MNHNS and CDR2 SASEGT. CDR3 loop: CASRAIAGGPDTQYF. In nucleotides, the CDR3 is TGTGCCAGCAGAGCGATAGCGGGGGGGCCAGATACGCAGTATTTT.

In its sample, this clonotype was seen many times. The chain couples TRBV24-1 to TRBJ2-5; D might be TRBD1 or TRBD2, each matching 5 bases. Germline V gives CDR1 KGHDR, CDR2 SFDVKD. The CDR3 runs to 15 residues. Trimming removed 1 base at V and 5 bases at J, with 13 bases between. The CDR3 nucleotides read TGTGCCACCAGTGATTTCGGGGCATCGTTCGAGACCCAGTACTTC. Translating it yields CATSDFGASFETQYF.

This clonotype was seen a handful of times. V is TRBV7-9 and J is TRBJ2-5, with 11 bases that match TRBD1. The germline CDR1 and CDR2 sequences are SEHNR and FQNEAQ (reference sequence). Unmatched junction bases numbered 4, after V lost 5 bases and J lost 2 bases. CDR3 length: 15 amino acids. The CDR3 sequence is CASSRDRGGQETQYF. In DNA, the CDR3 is TGTGCCAGCAGCCGGGACAGGGGGGGACAAGAGACCCAGTACTTC.

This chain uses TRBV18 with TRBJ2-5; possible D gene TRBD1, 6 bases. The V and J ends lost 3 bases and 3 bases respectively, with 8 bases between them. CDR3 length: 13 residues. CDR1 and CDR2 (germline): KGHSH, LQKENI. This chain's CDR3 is CASSPTGKETQYF. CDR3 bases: TGTGCCAGCTCACCGACAGGCAAAGAGACCCAGTACTTC.

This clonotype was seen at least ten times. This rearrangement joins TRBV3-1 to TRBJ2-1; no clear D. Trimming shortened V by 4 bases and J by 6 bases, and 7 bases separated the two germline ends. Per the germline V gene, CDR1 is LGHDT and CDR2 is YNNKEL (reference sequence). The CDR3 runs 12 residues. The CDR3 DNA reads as TGTGCCAGCAGCCTCCTTCTCAATGAGCAGTTCTTC. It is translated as CASSLLLNEQFF.

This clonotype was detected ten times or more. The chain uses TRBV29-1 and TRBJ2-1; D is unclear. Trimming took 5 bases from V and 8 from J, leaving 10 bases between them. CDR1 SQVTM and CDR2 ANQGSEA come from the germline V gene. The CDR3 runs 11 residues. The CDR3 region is CSVTRRDEQFF. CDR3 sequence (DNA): TGCAGCGTTACCCGAAGAGATGAGCAGTTCTTC.

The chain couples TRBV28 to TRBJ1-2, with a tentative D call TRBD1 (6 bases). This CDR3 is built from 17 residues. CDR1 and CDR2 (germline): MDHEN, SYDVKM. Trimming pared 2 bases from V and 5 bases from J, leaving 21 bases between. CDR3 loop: CASSLQFPDSALYGYTF. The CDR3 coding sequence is TGTGCCAGCAGTTTACAGTTCCCGGACAGCGCCCTATATGGCTACACCTTC.

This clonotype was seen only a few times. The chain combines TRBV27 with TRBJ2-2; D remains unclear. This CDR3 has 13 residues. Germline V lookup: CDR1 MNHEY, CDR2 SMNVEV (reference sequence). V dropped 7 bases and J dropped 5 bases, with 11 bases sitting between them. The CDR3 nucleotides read TGTGCCAGCACCTCCGGCTGGACCGGGGAGCTGTTTTTT. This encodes CASTSGWTGELFF.

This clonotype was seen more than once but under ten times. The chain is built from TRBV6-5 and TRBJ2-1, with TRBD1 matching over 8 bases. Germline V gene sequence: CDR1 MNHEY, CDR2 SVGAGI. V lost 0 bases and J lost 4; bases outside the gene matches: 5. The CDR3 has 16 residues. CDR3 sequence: CASSYSGTGAYNEQFF. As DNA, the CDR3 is TGTGCCAGCAGTTACTCCGGGACAGGAGCTTACAATGAGCAGTTCTTC.

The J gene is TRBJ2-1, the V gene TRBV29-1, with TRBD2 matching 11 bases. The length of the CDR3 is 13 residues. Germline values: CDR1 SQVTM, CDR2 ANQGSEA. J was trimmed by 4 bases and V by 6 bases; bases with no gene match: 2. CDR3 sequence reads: CSVGLADYNEQFF. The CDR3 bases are TGCAGCGTGGGACTAGCGGATTACAATGAGCAGTTCTTC.

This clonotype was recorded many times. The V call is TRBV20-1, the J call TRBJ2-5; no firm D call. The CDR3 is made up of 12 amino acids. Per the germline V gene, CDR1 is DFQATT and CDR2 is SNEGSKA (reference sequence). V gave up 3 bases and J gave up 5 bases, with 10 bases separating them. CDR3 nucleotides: TGCAGTGCTAGGGTAACCGGGGAGACCCAGTACTTC. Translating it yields CSARVTGETQYF.

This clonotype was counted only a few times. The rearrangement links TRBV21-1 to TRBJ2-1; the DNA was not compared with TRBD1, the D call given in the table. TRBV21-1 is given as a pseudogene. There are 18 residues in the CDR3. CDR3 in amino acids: CASSENGGSGRGNNEQFF. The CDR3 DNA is TGTGCCAGCAGCGAAAACGGGGGATCTGGGCGGGGAAACAATGAGCAGTTCTTC.

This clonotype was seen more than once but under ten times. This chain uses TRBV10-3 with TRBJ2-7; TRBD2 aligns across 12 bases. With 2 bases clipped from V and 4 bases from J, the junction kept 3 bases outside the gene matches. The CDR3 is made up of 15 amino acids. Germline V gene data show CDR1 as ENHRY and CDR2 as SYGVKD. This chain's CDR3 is CAISESLAGGYEQYF. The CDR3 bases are TGTGCCATCAGTGAGAGCCTAGCGGGAGGGTACGAGCAGTACTTC.

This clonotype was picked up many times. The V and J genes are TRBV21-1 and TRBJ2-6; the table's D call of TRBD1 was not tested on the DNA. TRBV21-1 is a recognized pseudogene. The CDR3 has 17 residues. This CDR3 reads CASSKAGRVTGANVLTF. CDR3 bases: TGTGCCAGCAGCAAAGCAGGGCGCGTTACTGGGGCCAACGTCCTGACTTTC.

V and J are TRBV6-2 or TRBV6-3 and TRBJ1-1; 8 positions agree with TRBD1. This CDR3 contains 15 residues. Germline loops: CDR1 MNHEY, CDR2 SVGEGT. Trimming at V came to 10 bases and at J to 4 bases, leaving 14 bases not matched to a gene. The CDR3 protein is CATHADRDFITEAFF. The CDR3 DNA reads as TGTGCCACTCACGCGGACAGGGACTTTATCACTGAAGCTTTCTTT.